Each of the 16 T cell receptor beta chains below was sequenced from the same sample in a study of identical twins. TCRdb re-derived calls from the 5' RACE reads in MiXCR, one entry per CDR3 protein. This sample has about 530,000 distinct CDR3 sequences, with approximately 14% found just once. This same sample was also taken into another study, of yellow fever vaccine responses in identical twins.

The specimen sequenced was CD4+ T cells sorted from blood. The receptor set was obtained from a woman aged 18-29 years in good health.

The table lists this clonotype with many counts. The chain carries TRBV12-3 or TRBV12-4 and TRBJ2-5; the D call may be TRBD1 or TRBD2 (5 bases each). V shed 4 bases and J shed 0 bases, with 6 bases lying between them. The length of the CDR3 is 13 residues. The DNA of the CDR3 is TGTGCCAGCAGTTGGGGGTACCAAGAGACCCAGTACTTC. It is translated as CASSWGYQETQYF.

The chain's CDR3 is CASSLVATSGVYYNEQFF. As DNA, the CDR3 is TGCGCCAGCAGCTTGGTGGCGACTAGCGGGGTTTATTACAATGAGCAGTTCTTC. V usage is TRBV5-1 and J usage is TRBJ2-1; 11 bases fit TRBD2. Germline V gene lookup returns CDR1 SGHRS and CDR2 YFSETQ. The CDR3 consists of 18 residues. With V trimmed by 0 bases and J by 4 bases, 9 bases remained unmatched.

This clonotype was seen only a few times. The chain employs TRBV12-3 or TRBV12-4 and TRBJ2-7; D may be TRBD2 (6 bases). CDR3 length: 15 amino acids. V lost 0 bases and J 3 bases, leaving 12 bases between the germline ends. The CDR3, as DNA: TGTGCCAGCAGTTTAGCGGCCGGGGGAAACTACGAGCAGTACGTC. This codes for CASSLAAGGNYEQYV.

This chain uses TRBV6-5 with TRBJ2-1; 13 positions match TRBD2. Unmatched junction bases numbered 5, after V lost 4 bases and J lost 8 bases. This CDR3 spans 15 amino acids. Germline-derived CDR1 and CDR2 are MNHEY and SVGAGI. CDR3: CASSSGTSGNDEQFF. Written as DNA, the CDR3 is TGTGCCAGCAGTTCCGGGACTAGCGGGAACGATGAGCAGTTCTTC.

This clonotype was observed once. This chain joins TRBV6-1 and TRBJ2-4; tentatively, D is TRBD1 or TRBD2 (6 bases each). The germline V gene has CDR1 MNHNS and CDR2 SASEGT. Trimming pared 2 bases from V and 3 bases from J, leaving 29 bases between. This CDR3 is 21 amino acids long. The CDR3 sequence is CASSERPGPMPGGRDKNIQYF. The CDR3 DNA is TGTGCCAGCAGTGAACGTCCGGGACCCATGCCCGGGGGCCGGGACAAAAACATTCAGTACTTC.

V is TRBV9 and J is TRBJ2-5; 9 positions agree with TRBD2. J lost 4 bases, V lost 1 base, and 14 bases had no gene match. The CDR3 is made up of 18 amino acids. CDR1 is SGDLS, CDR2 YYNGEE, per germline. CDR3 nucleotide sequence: TGTGCCAGCAGCGTATTAGGAGCGGGAGGAGTCGGGGCAGAGACCCAGTACTTC. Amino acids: CASSVLGAGGVGAETQYF.

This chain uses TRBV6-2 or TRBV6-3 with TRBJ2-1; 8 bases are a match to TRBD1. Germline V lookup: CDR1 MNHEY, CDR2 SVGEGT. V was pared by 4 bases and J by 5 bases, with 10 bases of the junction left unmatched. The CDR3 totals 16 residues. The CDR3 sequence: CASSSSGTGQDNEQFF. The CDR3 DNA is TGTGCCAGCAGTTCCTCCGGGACAGGTCAGGACAATGAGCAGTTCTTC.

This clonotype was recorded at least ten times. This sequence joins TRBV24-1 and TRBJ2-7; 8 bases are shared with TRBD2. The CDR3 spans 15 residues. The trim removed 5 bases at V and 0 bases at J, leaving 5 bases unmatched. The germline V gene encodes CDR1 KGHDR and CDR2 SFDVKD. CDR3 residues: CATSAAGGLSYEQYF. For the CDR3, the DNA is TGTGCCACCAGTGCGGCGGGAGGCCTCTCCTACGAGCAGTACTTC.

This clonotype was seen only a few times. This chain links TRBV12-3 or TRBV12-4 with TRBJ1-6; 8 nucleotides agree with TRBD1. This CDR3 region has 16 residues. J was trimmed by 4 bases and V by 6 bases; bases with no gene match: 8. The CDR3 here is CASSPGQGGYNSPLHF. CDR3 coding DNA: TGTGCCAGCAGCCCAGGACAGGGAGGGTATAATTCACCCCTCCACTTT.

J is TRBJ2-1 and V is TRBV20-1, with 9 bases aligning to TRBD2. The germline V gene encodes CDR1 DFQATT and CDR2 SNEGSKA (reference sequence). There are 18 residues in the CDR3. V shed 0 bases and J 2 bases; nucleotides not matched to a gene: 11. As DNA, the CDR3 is TGCAGTGCTAGAGAGGGGGGTCTAGCGGGAATACCCTACAATGAGCAGTTCTTC. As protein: CSAREGGLAGIPYNEQFF.

DNA of the CDR3: TGTGCCAGCAGCCCCCGGACGGGGGGAGCGAATTCACCCCTCCACTTT. Translation gives CASSPRTGGANSPLHF. The J gene is TRBJ1-6, the V gene TRBV3-1, with a weak D call TRBD1 (5 bases). V was cut by 4 bases and J by 7 bases, with 17 bases left in between. Germline V CDR1 and CDR2: LGHDT, YNNKEL (reference sequence). There are 16 residues in the CDR3.

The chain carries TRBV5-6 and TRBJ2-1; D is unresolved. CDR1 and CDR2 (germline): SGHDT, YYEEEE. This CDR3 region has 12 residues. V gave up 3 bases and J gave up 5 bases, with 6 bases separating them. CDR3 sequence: CASSWINNEQFF. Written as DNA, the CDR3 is TGTGCCAGCAGCTGGATCAACAATGAGCAGTTCTTC.

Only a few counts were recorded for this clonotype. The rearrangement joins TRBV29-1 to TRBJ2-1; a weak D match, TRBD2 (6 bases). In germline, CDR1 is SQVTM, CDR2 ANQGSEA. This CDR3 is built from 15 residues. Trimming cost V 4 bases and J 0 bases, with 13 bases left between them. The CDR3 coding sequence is TGCAGCGTTGTCGGGACTCCTAGCTCCTACAATGAGCAGTTCTTC. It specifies CSVVGTPSSYNEQFF.

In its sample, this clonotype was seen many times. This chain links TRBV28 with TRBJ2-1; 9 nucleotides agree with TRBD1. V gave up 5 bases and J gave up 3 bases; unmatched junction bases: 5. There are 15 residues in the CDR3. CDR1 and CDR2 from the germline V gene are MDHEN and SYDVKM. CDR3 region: CASSPGQGYYNEQFF. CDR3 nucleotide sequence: TGTGCCAGCAGTCCGGGACAGGGATACTACAATGAGCAGTTCTTC.

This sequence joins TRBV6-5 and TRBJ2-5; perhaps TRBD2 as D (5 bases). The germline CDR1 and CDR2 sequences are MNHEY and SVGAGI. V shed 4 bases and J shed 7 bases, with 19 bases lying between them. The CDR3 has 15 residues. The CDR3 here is CASSSSSSFPGTQYF. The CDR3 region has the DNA TGTGCCAGCAGTTCCTCTAGCTCATTCCCAGGGACCCAGTACTTC.

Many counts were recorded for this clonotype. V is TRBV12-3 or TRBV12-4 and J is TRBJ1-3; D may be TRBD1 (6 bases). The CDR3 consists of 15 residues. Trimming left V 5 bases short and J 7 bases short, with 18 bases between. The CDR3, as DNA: TGTGCCAGCAGTCTCCAGGGGCAGCCAACGAACACCATATATTTT. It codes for CASSLQGQPTNTIYF.